The text below deals with one TCR beta chain. Its antigen is unknown. Just one base apart from a much larger clone, this may be a read error. The CDR3 length is 14 residues. Germline lookup yields CDR1 SGHAT and CDR2 FQNNGV. Time point reported: persistent/refractory GD, antithyroid drugs over 5 years with positive TRAb. Researchers made the TCR library from RNA that was extracted from PBMCs. Library construction for TCR beta used iRepertoire HTBI primers and Arm-PCR of CDR3 regions. As processed by the authors: Across samples, 62 TRBV and some 14 TRBJ segments were found. TCRdb reprocessed the multiplex PCR reads via MiXCR and lists one record per CDR3 protein. The V and J calls reflect TCRdb's pipeline rather than the authors' work. The repertoire holds 430,000 or so distinct CDR3 sequences, with approximately 22% as singletons. The sample is drawn from a study of regulatory T cells in long-lasting Graves disease.

The study's findings and limits: It was in persistent disease that TRBV28, TRBJ1-2 and TRBJ2-5 were favored. Newly diagnosed patients shared 950 to 1,000 public clonotypes; persistent patients shared approximately 2,900. Researchers reported studying only peripheral blood, not thyroid tissue.

The V and J genes are TRBV11-2 and TRBJ2-6, with D unclear. This specimen consisted of peripheral blood mononuclear cells (PBMCs), obtained when the disease was refractory, from a patient treated with antithyroid drugs. The sequence derives from a female donor with Graves disease. CDR3 nucleotides: TGTACCAGCATGGGTCCCTCTGGGGCCAACGTCCTGACTTTC. Residues: CTSMGPSGANVLTF. Based on the CDR3 plus reference TRBV11-2 and TRBJ2-6, the full variable domain is EAGVAQSPRYKIIEKRQSVAFWCNPISGHATLYWYQQILGQGPKLLIQFQNNGVVDDSQLPKDRFSAERLKGVDSTLKIQPAKLEDSAVYLCTSMGPSGANVLTFGAGSRLTVL.